These 15 T cell receptor beta chains share one sample of origin, sequenced in a study of human T cells and chemical hapten exposure. Each CDR3 protein is one row after TCRdb ran MiXCR on the RACE reads. The data contain approximately 110,000 distinct CDR3 sequences, about 11% of them singletons. Sample time point: patch test 1, 2 weeks after DPC sensitization. The treatment here: therapeutic diphenylcyclopropenone sensitization with weekly scalp DPC. This specimen was whole blood, taken in connection with sensitization to the hapten diphenylcyclopropenone (DPC). These receptor sequences come from a woman in her thirties or forties with alopecia areata. Some clones in this sample may be carry-over from other donors' samples.

J is TRBJ2-5 and V is TRBV28; D remains ambiguous. The ends were cut back, 8 bases at V and 0 bases at J, with 16 bases in the middle. Germline lookup yields CDR1 MDHEN and CDR2 SYDVKM. This CDR3 region has 15 residues. The CDR3 is CASPQGTRYQETQYF. The CDR3 DNA reads as TGTGCCAGCCCTCAAGGCACCCGGTACCAAGAGACCCAGTACTTC.

Only a few counts were recorded for this clonotype. The V call is TRBV19, the J call TRBJ1-6; D not certain. CDR1 and CDR2 from the germline V gene are LNHDA and SQIVND (reference sequence). This CDR3 spans 15 amino acids. V lost 1 base, J lost 9 bases, and 13 bases lay in between. CDR3 sequence reads: CASSIAGRGSSPLHF. The CDR3 DNA reads TGTGCCAGTAGTATAGCAGGACGCGGAAGTTCACCCCTCCACTTT.

This clonotype came up many times. The chain combines TRBV7-2 with TRBJ1-4; a possible D gene is TRBD1 (6 bases). This CDR3 contains 14 residues. The V and J ends lost 1 base and 10 bases respectively, with 13 bases between them. CDR1 is SGHTA and CDR2 is FQGNSA in the germline V gene. The CDR3 region has the DNA TGTGCCAGCAGCTTAGGTGCAGGGGATAGAAAACTGTTTTTT. Translated: CASSLGAGDRKLFF.

Comments on this clonotype: One base away lies a much larger clone, so this may be a sequencing read error. The chain employs TRBV7-9 and TRBJ1-1, with D perhaps matching TRBD1 (5 bases). The V gene lost 7 bases and the J gene lost 13 bases, with 22 bases spanning the gap. This CDR3 has 13 residues. Germline lookup yields CDR1 SEHNR and CDR2 FQNEAQ (reference sequence). CDR3 DNA: TGTGCCAGCACTCAAAGGCGGGGGACTAAAGTTTTCTTT. Amino acid sequence: CASTQRRGTKVFF.

This clonotype appeared many times. This chain links TRBV7-9 with TRBJ2-2; TRBD2 aligns across 10 bases. V trimming: 5 bases; J trimming: 3 bases; junction bases outside the gene matches: 9. The germline V gene encodes CDR1 SEHNR and CDR2 FQNEAQ (reference sequence). The CDR3 totals 17 residues. The CDR3 nucleotides are TGTGCCAGCAGCCCCACTAGCGGGATCCTCCACACCGGGGAGCTGTTTTTT. Protein sequence: CASSPTSGILHTGELFF.

This clonotype is deemed medium-sized. The V gene is TRBV6-5, the J gene TRBJ2-1; no reliable D call. V lost 2 bases to trimming and J lost 9 bases, with 5 bases between them. Looked up from germline, CDR1 is MNHEY and CDR2 is SVGAGI. This CDR3 comprises 11 residues. CDR3 sequence (DNA): TGTGCCAGCAGTTACGGCGGTGAGCAGTTCTTC. Its protein product is CASSYGGEQFF.

The rearrangement joins TRBV9 to TRBJ1-2; D gene ambiguous. The CDR3 spans 14 residues. The ends were cut back, 0 bases at V and 6 bases at J, with 12 bases in the middle. Germline V lookup: CDR1 SGDLS, CDR2 YYNGEE. CDR3 in DNA: TGTGCCAGCAGCGTAGGAGGGCTAGGCAATGGCTACACCTTC. It encodes CASSVGGLGNGYTF.

This clonotype was recorded a few times. The rearrangement links TRBV29-1 to TRBJ2-1, with D perhaps TRBD2 (5 bases). The CDR3 consists of 11 residues. V was clipped by 5 bases and J by 7 bases, with 9 bases between them. The germline V gene encodes CDR1 SQVTM and CDR2 ANQGSEA. For the CDR3, the DNA is TGCAGCGTTCGGACTGTTAATGAGCAGTTCTTC. Its translation is CSVRTVNEQFF.

In its sample, this clonotype was seen many times. The chain links TRBV29-1 to TRBJ1-1; D is unclear. The CDR3 contains 12 residues. Per the germline V gene, CDR1 is SQVTM and CDR2 is ANQGSEA. Trimming took 2 bases from V and 4 from J, leaving 8 bases between them. The CDR3 DNA follows: TGCAGCGTTGAAATCGGGTCCACTGAAGCTTTCTTT. Amino acid sequence: CSVEIGSTEAFF.

This clonotype was recorded at least ten times. The rearrangement links TRBV7-2 to TRBJ2-1; D gene ambiguous. The CDR3 has 14 residues. V lost 2 bases to trimming and J lost 6 bases, with 11 bases between them. Germline CDR1 and CDR2: SGHTA and FQGNSA. The CDR3 coding sequence is TGTGCCAGCAGCTTACTGGCGGCAGGCAATGAGCAGTTCTTC. It specifies CASSLLAAGNEQFF.

This clonotype was detected a few times. The rearrangement links TRBV20-1 to TRBJ1-2; TRBD1 aligns across 7 bases. The CDR3 has 13 amino acids. With V trimmed by 5 bases and J by 10 bases, 13 bases remained unmatched. Germline CDR1 and CDR2: DFQATT and SNEGSKA (reference sequence). The CDR3 region is CSADLDRENDYTF. The CDR3 region has the DNA TGCAGTGCTGATCTCGACAGGGAGAATGACTACACCTTC.

This clonotype was seen ten or more times. J is TRBJ1-2 and V is TRBV27; 7 nucleotides agree with TRBD1. The CDR3 is 15 amino acids. Germline V lookup: CDR1 MNHEY, CDR2 SMNVEV (reference sequence). V trimming: 3 bases; J trimming: 1 base; junction bases outside the gene matches: 5. The CDR3 DNA reads TGTGCCAGCAGTTTCGGGCAGGGGGTTAACTATGGCTACACCTTC. Translated, it gives CASSFGQGVNYGYTF.

This clonotype was seen at least ten times. The rearrangement uses TRBV20-1 and TRBJ2-4, with 8 bases identical to TRBD2. Germline CDR1 DFQATT, CDR2 SNEGSKA (reference sequence). There are 16 residues in the CDR3. J was trimmed by 4 bases and V by 0 bases; bases with no gene match: 8. This chain's CDR3 is CSARDRVVAGKNIQYF. CDR3 nucleotide sequence: TGCAGTGCTAGAGATAGGGTAGTAGCGGGGAAAAACATTCAGTACTTC.

This clonotype was seen a few times. The chain is built from TRBV20-1 and TRBJ2-5; maybe TRBD1 (6 bases). Germline assignment: CDR1 DFQATT and CDR2 SNEGSKA (reference sequence). CDR3 length: 17 amino acids. The V end lost 0 bases, the J end lost 5 bases, and 22 bases lay between the germline ends. The CDR3 DNA reads as TGCAGTGCTAGAGATGTGGCAGGGGCTGTCCCTCGGGAGACCCAGTACTTC. As protein: CSARDVAGAVPRETQYF.

This clonotype turned up a few times. This rearrangement joins TRBV20-1 to TRBJ2-1; the D is unclear. V was cut by 3 bases and J by 5 bases, with 8 bases left in between. From germline, CDR1 is DFQATT and CDR2 SNEGSKA (reference sequence). The CDR3 runs 12 residues. The CDR3 DNA reads TGCAGTGCTAGGGCCTTGAACAATGAGCAGTTCTTC. Translation: CSARALNNEQFF.